The 23 T cell receptor beta chains in this list originate from one sample, sequenced in a study of prognosis after radiotherapy for stage I lung cancer. Using two-round multiplex PCR, the authors amplified TCR beta CDR3 from genomic DNA. Primers targeting each individual TRBV and TRBJ gene were applied in first-round PCR. TCRdb called the multiplex PCR reads again in MiXCR, with one record for every CDR3 protein. The sample carries some 34,000 distinct CDR3 sequences, less than 40% recorded once. Sequenced material: PBMCs, taken before or after stereotactic body radiation therapy (not recorded which). The receptor source for this set is a donor over 45 with non-small cell lung cancer.

This clonotype was picked up many times. V gene TRBV24-1 combines with J gene TRBJ1-4, with a possible D match to TRBD1 (6 bases). Trimming cost V 6 bases and J 8 bases, with 15 bases left between them. From germline, CDR1 is KGHDR and CDR2 SFDVKD. The CDR3 has 14 amino acids. CDR3 loop: CATSHGGLEEKLFF. The CDR3, as DNA: TGTGCCACCAGTCACGGGGGCTTGGAGGAAAAACTGTTTTTT.

V usage is TRBV6-4 and J usage is TRBJ1-1; tentative D call: TRBD1 (5 bases). The CDR3 consists of 15 residues. Germline V gives CDR1 MRHNA, CDR2 SNTAGT. V shed 5 bases and J shed 1 base, with 14 bases lying between them. As DNA, the CDR3 is TGTGCCAGCAGTACCCCGCTGGGGGGGAACACTGAAGCTTTCTTT. It yields the protein CASSTPLGGNTEAFF.

V usage is TRBV28 and J usage is TRBJ1-1; D unresolved. The CDR3 contains 15 residues. V gave up 2 bases and J gave up 2 bases, with 12 bases separating them. Looked up from germline, CDR1 is MDHEN and CDR2 is SYDVKM. In DNA, the CDR3 is TGTGCCAGCAGTTTACTCACAGTGAGCAACACTGAAGCTTTCTTT. Translation: CASSLLTVSNTEAFF.

For this clonotype: One base separates it from a far larger clone, so it is likely a read error. J is TRBJ1-1 and V is TRBV6-9; D remains ambiguous. Trimming pared 3 bases from V and 5 bases from J, leaving 13 bases between. The CDR3 sequence is 14 residues long. Germline V CDR1 and CDR2: MNHGY, SVAAGI. The CDR3 DNA follows: TGTGCCAGCAGTTACCAGCTCAGGTGGACTGAAGCTTTCTTT. Residues: CASSYQLRWTEAFF.

V is TRBV20-1 and J is TRBJ2-1, with TRBD2 identical over 13 bases. Germline V lookup: CDR1 DFQATT, CDR2 SNEGSKA (reference sequence). The CDR3 is made up of 15 amino acids. V trimming: 6 bases; J trimming: 6 bases; junction bases outside the gene matches: 8. This chain's CDR3 is CSALTGLAGVNEQFF. The CDR3, as DNA: TGCAGTGCCCTCACCGGACTAGCGGGAGTCAATGAGCAGTTCTTC.

The rearrangement uses TRBV28 and TRBJ2-5, with D perhaps TRBD1 or TRBD2 (5 bases each). Trimming shortened V by 5 bases and J by 5 bases, and 24 bases separated the two germline ends. The CDR3 totals 17 residues. Germline V gene lookup returns CDR1 MDHEN and CDR2 SYDVKM. CDR3 DNA: TGTGCCAGCAGTACTCCAAAGGGACGGCGTTCAGGGGAGACCCAGTACTTC. Amino acid sequence: CASSTPKGRRSGETQYF.

This clonotype was observed a few times. A read error may explain this, as a much larger clone is one base away. The genes are TRBV19 and TRBJ2-3; the D gene is possibly TRBD1 (5 bases). This CDR3 region has 16 residues. Germline assignment: CDR1 LNHDA and CDR2 SQIVND (reference sequence). The V gene lost 5 bases and the J gene lost 1 base, with 16 bases spanning the gap. CDR3 sequence reads: CASSSTEGHGTDTQYF. The CDR3 DNA follows: TGTGCCAGTAGTTCGACCGAAGGACATGGCACAGATACGCAGTATTTT. The variable domain in full, with the rest retrieved from reference TRBV19 and TRBJ2-3, is DGGITQSPKYLFRKEGQNVTLSCEQNLNHDAMYWYRQDPGQGLRLIYYSQIVNDFQKGDIAEGYSVSREKKESFPLTVTSAQKNPTAFYLCASSSTEGHGTDTQYFGPGTRLTVL.

For this clonotype: The junction shows a germline mismatch at one end, possibly a read error. The V gene is TRBV9, the J gene TRBJ2-7; 8 positions match TRBD1. Per germline, CDR1 SGDLS and CDR2 YYNGEE. The CDR3 consists of 15 residues. CDR3 DNA sequence: TGTGCCAGCAGCGTAAACACAGGGGGTACCTACGAGCAGCACTTC. It is translated as CASSVNTGGTYEQHF.

This clonotype was counted many times. V gene TRBV30 combines with J gene TRBJ1-6; D is perhaps TRBD1 (5 bases). Germline loops: CDR1 GTSNPN, CDR2 SVGIG (reference sequence). The CDR3 runs 14 residues. Trimming took off 5 bases at V and 10 bases at J, with 18 bases between the two ends. Written as DNA, the CDR3 is TGTGCCTGGCTCGGGGGATCCACCCCCTCACCCCTCCACTTT. Translation gives CAWLGGSTPSPLHF.

In regard to this clonotype: Because the CDR3 is missing its conserved closing phenylalanine or tryptophan, this is likely a read error. J is TRBJ1-2 and V is TRBV28; 9 bases are shared with TRBD1. Germline-derived CDR1 and CDR2 are MDHEN and SYDVKM. Trimming cost V 3 bases and J 4 bases; bases outside gene matches: 6. The CDR3 length is 15 residues. The CDR3: CASSFGQGWFYGYTL. CDR3 bases: TGTGCCAGCAGTTTCGGACAGGGGTGGTTCTATGGCTACACCCTC.

There are many counts of this clonotype. This rearrangement joins TRBV5-5 to TRBJ1-1, with TRBD1 identical over 7 bases. The CDR3 runs 15 residues. CDR1 and CDR2 (germline): SGHKS, YYEKEE (reference sequence). The J segment lost 1 base and the V segment lost 2 bases, leaving 5 bases of the junction unmatched. As DNA, the CDR3 is TGTGCCAGCAGCTTTGGCGGACAGGAGAACACTGAAGCTTTCTTT. Translating it yields CASSFGGQENTEAFF.

The CDR3 DNA reads TGTGCCAGCAGTTACTCTATAGAGTTACACCTCCACTTT. Translation: CASSYSIELHLHF. The rearrangement links TRBV6-5 to TRBJ1-6; no definite D call. The CDR3 has 13 residues. V lost 0 bases to trimming and J lost 15 bases, with 12 bases between them. Germline V gene data show CDR1 as MNHEY and CDR2 as SVGAGI.

This clonotype was picked up many times. The chain uses TRBV5-1 and TRBJ2-2; 7 nucleotides match TRBD1. CDR3 length: 14 residues. The germline V gene encodes CDR1 SGHRS and CDR2 YFSETQ. J lost 7 bases, V lost 3 bases, and 6 bases had no gene match. As DNA, the CDR3 is TGCGCCAGCAGCTCCCCTACAGGGGTCGGGGAGCTGTTTTTT. Residues: CASSSPTGVGELFF. Full variable domain (missing parts from reference TRBV5-1 and TRBJ2-2): KAGVTQTPRYLIKTRGQQVTLSCSPISGHRSVSWYQQTPGQGLQFLFEYFSETQRNKGNFPGRFSGRQFSNSRSEMNVSTLELGDSALYLCASSSPTGVGELFFGEGSRLTVL.

The chain couples TRBV6-1 to TRBJ1-6; D is undetermined. V lost 2 bases, J lost 4 bases, and 6 bases lay in between. Germline V gene data show CDR1 as MNHNS and CDR2 as SASEGT. The CDR3 loop spans 14 amino acids. The chain's CDR3 is CASSEPGYNSPLHF. The CDR3 DNA sequence: TGTGCCAGCAGTGAACCGGGTTATAATTCACCCCTCCACTTT.

Worth noting for this clonotype: This may be a read error: a much more frequent sequence differs by one nucleotide. The rearrangement links TRBV7-3 to TRBJ2-1; D perhaps matches TRBD1 (5 bases). V was pared by 7 bases and J by 5 bases, with 12 bases between. The CDR3 has 13 residues. CDR1 and CDR2 from the germline V gene are SGHTA and FQGTGA. As DNA, the CDR3 is TGTGCCAGCATCCTCGACAGAGACAATGAGCAGTTCTTC. Translating gives CASILDRDNEQFF.

The J gene is TRBJ1-5, the V gene TRBV5-1; 7 bases are a match to TRBD1. The CDR3 extends over 15 amino acids. Germline assignment: CDR1 SGHRS and CDR2 YFSETQ. V lost 5 bases and J lost 1; bases outside the gene matches: 6. This chain's CDR3 is CASSLTGWSNQPQHF. For the CDR3, the DNA is TGCGCCAGCAGTCTGACAGGGTGGAGCAATCAGCCCCAGCATTTT.

This clonotype was detected ten times or more. V gene TRBV6-1 combines with J gene TRBJ2-1; D perhaps matches TRBD2 (5 bases). Germline CDR1 and CDR2: MNHNS and SASEGT. V was trimmed by 5 bases and J by 3 bases, leaving 14 bases between them. This CDR3 is 15 amino acids long. CDR3 sequence: CASSPYSGVYNEQFF. Written as DNA, the CDR3 is TGTGCCAGCAGTCCATACTCCGGGGTCTACAATGAGCAGTTCTTC.

The V and J genes are TRBV11-3 and TRBJ2-1, with D tentatively TRBD1 (6 bases). CDR3 length: 13 residues. With 3 bases removed from V and 6 bases from J, the gap between germline ends came to 9 bases. CDR1 and CDR2 (germline): SGHNT, YENEEA. Here the CDR3 DNA reads TGTGCCAGCAGCTTCTACAGGGCCAATGAGCAGTTCTTC. This gives the protein CASSFYRANEQFF.

This sequence joins TRBV5-1 and TRBJ2-2, with D maybe TRBD2 (5 bases). The V and J ends lost 0 bases and 5 bases respectively, with 11 bases between them. The CDR3 is 15 residues long. The germline V gene encodes CDR1 SGHRS and CDR2 YFSETQ. In DNA, the CDR3 is TGCGCCAGCAGCTTGGGTGGGAGTGAAACCGGGGAGCTGTTTTTT. It specifies CASSLGGSETGELFF.

Many counts were recorded for this clonotype. This rearrangement joins TRBV28 to TRBJ1-2, with 9 bases that match TRBD1. The germline CDR1 and CDR2 sequences are MDHEN and SYDVKM. V trimming: 5 bases; J trimming: 5 bases; junction bases outside the gene matches: 12. The CDR3 totals 16 residues. The CDR3 reads CASSEGGTGRKYGYTF. The CDR3 nucleotides read TGTGCCAGCAGTGAGGGTGGGACAGGGAGGAAGTATGGCTACACCTTC.

To note about this clonotype: This may stem from a read error, because a much larger clone lies one nucleotide away. V and J are TRBV7-6 and TRBJ2-5; 14 bases line up with TRBD2. CDR3 size: 16 residues. Germline V CDR1 and CDR2: SGHVS, FNYEAQ. This chain's CDR3 is CASSKGLAGEGETKYF. CDR3 nucleotide sequence: TGTGCCAGCAGCAAGGGACTAGCGGGAGAGGGAGAGACCAAGTACTTC. The entire variable domain, with the rest obtained from reference TRBV7-6 and TRBJ2-5, is as follows: GAGVSQSPRYKVTKRGQDVALRCDPISGHVSLYWYRQALGQGPEFLTYFNYEAQQDKSGLPNDRFSAERPEGSISTLTIQRTEQRDSAMYRCASSKGLAGEGETKYFGPGTRLLVL.

As for this clonotype: This could be a read error, since a much larger clone is one nucleotide away. The chain joins TRBV7-9 to TRBJ1-1, with D unresolved. CDR1 is SEHNR and CDR2 is FQNEAQ in the germline V gene (reference sequence). The CDR3 has 11 residues. CDR3 amino acids: CASSALDEALF. CDR3 sequence (DNA): TGTGCCAGCAGCGCCCTTGATGAAGCTCTCTTT. Using reference TRBV7-9 and TRBJ1-1 for the parts outside the CDR3, the full variable domain is DTGVSQNPRHKITKRGQNVTFRCDPISEHNRLYWYRQTLGQGPEFLTYFQNEAQLEKSRLLSDRFSAERPKGSFSTLEIQRTEQGDSAMYLCASSALDEALFGQGTRLTVV.

The rearrangement uses TRBV5-1 and TRBJ2-7, with 9 bases identical to TRBD2. The germline V gene has CDR1 SGHRS and CDR2 YFSETQ. The CDR3 loop spans 18 amino acids. The V and J ends lost 0 bases and 1 base, in that order; junction bases with no gene match: 11. Written as DNA, the CDR3 is TGCGCCAGCAGCTTGGCGGAACTCGGGCTAGCGGGGTCCTACGAGCAGTACTTC. This encodes CASSLAELGLAGSYEQYF.